This record covers a single TCR beta chain. The antigen is undetermined. A junction boundary mismatches the germline segment, possibly from a read error. CDR1 is SSHAT, CDR2 FNYEAQ, per germline (reference sequence). The CDR3 length is 15 residues. The method was immunoSEQ multiplex PCR; TCRdb's version includes in-frame clones alone and lacks a portion of them. The data contain about a million clones, roughly 80% of them seen just once; the ten biggest clones take up 1.4% to 1.5%. The entry originates in a study of shared clonotypes between healthy human individuals. At the level of the study: Per donor, three plates held CD4 naive cells, three held CD4 memory, two held CD8 naive and one held CD8 memory. Study-wide results and limits: Around 5.4% of naive CD4 clonotypes were common to a few donors. Generation probabilities of non-shared clonotypes were lower (relative to those shared by all four donors).

This TCR was sampled from a man younger than 35 in good health. The specimen sequenced was memory CD4+ T cells sorted from blood. Subset: CD45RA-negative fraction. V and J are TRBV7-7 and TRBJ2-1, with D perhaps matching TRBD1 or TRBD2 (6 bases each). The CDR3 loop is CASSLAVGGGNEQFF. As DNA, the CDR3 is TGTGCTAGCAGCTTAGCAGTTGGAGGGGGCAATGAGCAGTTCTTC.